This TCR beta chain was identified during a study of siplizumab effects on memory and regulatory T cells. With regard to this clone: Its antigen remains unidentified.

Study results and caveats: It was not possible to assign a naive or memory phenotype to roughly 75-97% of proliferating CD4+ or CD8+ clones.

The CDR3 runs 15 residues. V lost 5 bases, J lost 6 bases, and 9 bases stayed unmatched. CDR1 and CDR2 from the germline V gene are MNHEY and SVGAGI. The table came from immunoSEQ multiplex PCR; TCRdb's copy has only in-frame clones and leaves some out. The repertoire holds approximately 65,000 clones, approximately 87% seen once, with around 3.8% in the top ten. This TCR came from a human donor in good health. The sequenced sample consisted of memory CD4+ T cells sorted from blood. J is TRBJ1-2 and V is TRBV6-5; 10 bases agree with TRBD1. The DNA for the CDR3 is TGTGCCAGCAGTCGACAGGGGGCGGGTGAAAATGGCTACACCTTC. It specifies CASSRQGAGENGYTF.